The present T cell receptor (beta chain) was sequenced within a study of shared clonotypes between healthy human individuals. Produced via immunoSEQ multiplex PCR; TCRdb's table is partial and in-frame only. Of 2 million to 3 million clones detected, 90% to 95% appear once; the ten largest clones hold 0.35% to 0.45%. What was sequenced was naive CD4+ T cells from PBMCs. Subset specified: CD45RA+ positively selected. The receptor was isolated from a man between 18 and 29 years old in good health. Some clones in this sample may be carry-over from other donors' samples.

The CDR3 coding sequence is TGTGCCAGCAGTTTACGACAGGGGGCCTACGAGCAGTACTTC. Protein product: CASSLRQGAYEQYF. The gene calls are TRBV6-1 and TRBJ2-7; 9 nucleotides match TRBD1. Trimming took 5 bases from V and 2 from J; bases not matched to a gene: 4. CDR1 and CDR2 (germline): MNHNS, SASEGT. The CDR3 loop spans 14 amino acids.